This entry describes one T cell receptor beta chain. Its antigen is unknown. The input lacks base qualities; no much larger clone sits a single base away. The germline V gene sets CDR1 to SGDLS and CDR2 to YYNGEE. For this chain, trimming is 3 bases at the V end and 4 bases at the J end, and the number of junction bases without a gene match is 8. The CDR3 has 15 amino acids, counting the end cysteine and phenylalanine. Only the CDR3 portion is preserved as DNA: 45 bases, with reading frame beginning at the first base. Library creation used the immunoSEQ multiplex PCR assay. For the multiplex PCR, a mixture combining 60 forward primers for TCR Vbeta segments and 13 reverse primers for TCR Jbeta segments was used. The CDR3 region of rearranged TCR beta genes was amplified from genomic DNA by a multiplex PCR assay. The Illumina HiSeq System was used to sequence the amplified TCR beta libraries as 87-base-pair reads. The study's processing was this. A later analysis tallied tens of millions of unique TCR beta chains across the 660 or so repertoires, and some 10 million of those chains were shared by two or more donors. A nearest-neighbor algorithm error-corrected the raw reads and collapsed the reads into unique sequences, merging closely related sequences to remove PCR and sequencing errors. To assign V, D and J gene segments, CDR3 sequences were aligned to IMGT reference sequences. For a sequence to be retained, a match of at least six nucleotides to both a V gene segment and a J gene segment was required. A rearrangement was called productive if the CDR3 had no stop codons and remained in frame with V and J, and every other rearrangement was called non-productive. CDR3 was defined according to IMGT convention as the region running from the second conserved V-encoded cysteine to the conserved J-encoded phenylalanine. Sequences without an unambiguous match to a single V gene segment were excluded from the earlier analysis of approximately 560 of the donors. An earlier analysis of over 450 of the donors classified V segments as functional when productive rearrangements were above 56.7% and as segregating when the standard deviation between donors was above 5%. To diagnose cytomegalovirus status from the catalog of TCR beta chain sequences, a statistical classification framework was built. V and J gene assignment, in a later analysis, came from comparing TCR nucleotide sequences with IMGT/GENE-DB human TR gene sequences. The TCRdist pipeline was used in a later analysis to assign CDR3 sequences and most-parsimonious VDJ recombination scenarios. In a later analysis, each TCR beta chain was defined by its CDR3 amino acid sequence together with its V-gene family, and reads lacking a unique V-gene family were excluded. To address suspected cross-contamination and a sequencing artifact, a later analysis removed approximately 600 highly shared, low-generation-probability nucleotide sequences. A later analysis calculated a clonal expansion index for each public chain from normalized within-repertoire ranks of inferred template counts. Generation probabilities in a later analysis came from a VDJ recombination model fitted to out-of-frame rearrangements, and those results were checked against IGoR. In a later analysis, hypergeometric tests were used to score TCR-TCR, TCR-HLA and TCR-CMV co-occurrence, with a repertoire-size bias correction applied to TCR pairs. A later analysis estimated false discovery rates by permuting HLA or CMV assignments 20 times. In a later analysis, co-occurring TCRs were grouped using DBSCAN, with TCRdist sequence similarity added in when clustering inside HLA-allele-positive subsets. Repertoires with fewer than 30,000 or more than 120,000 public chains were left out of co-occurrence clustering, as were about 5 repertoires with anomalous nucleotide sharing. TCRdb obtained this table from immuneACCESS and retained in-frame rearrangements with V and J assigned. These tables miss some clones; where compared with another copy, unresolved V genes account for less than half of the shortfall, and the remainder is unexplained. That table supplies the V and J calls and clone size; D and trimming were determined from the DNA. This sample comprises fewer than 150,000 clones, 70% to 75% of them detected only once. Roughly 3.1% of the sample rests with the top ten.

This record belongs to a study of cytomegalovirus exposure and HLA in healthy donors (dated by TCRdb to about 2017). At the level of the whole study: An earlier analysis of some 550 of the donors reported more than 250 Gb of sequence data and 117 million unique TCR beta sequences from roughly 180 million T cells. An early release covering 550 to 700 HLA-typed donors comprised 250 to 350 gigabases of sequencing data and around 80 million unique TCR sequences. Among the 398 genotyped donors, roughly 80% belonged to the genetic ancestry cluster associated with self-reported Caucasian donors. The study was designed to test whether signatures of past pathogen exposure could be identified by cataloging public T cell receptors. The T cell repertoires of around 730 subjects were profiled by immunosequencing and related to cytomegalovirus serostatus. A separate validation cohort of over a hundred different subjects was used in addition to the approximately 640-subject first cohort. The study combined high-throughput TCR immunosequencing, statistical association of individual TCRs with disease status, and machine learning to predict cytomegalovirus infection status. A later analysis re-analyzed previously published TCR beta repertoires from 666 donors and added high-resolution HLA genotyping to study TCR occurrence patterns. Rather than drawing on any new phenotypic data, the later analysis identified candidate immune exposures from TCR beta sequences and the way those sequences occurred across donors. In an earlier analysis of a few hundred of the donors, high-throughput TCR beta sequencing was used to judge whether each TCR beta V gene segment behaved as functional or pseudogenic. Donor age, sex, ethnicity and CMV serostatus were compiled together with the repertoire data. In a later genetic analysis, genome-wide SNP genotypes for about three fifths of the 666 donors were used, and that subset was treated as a discovery cohort. All discovery cohort repertoires had been generated using a single sequencing platform. HLA typing covered class I and class II loci at four-digit resolution. The number of typed donors differed by locus: about 629-640 for A, B, C, DRB1 and DQB1; some 500 for DQA1; 606 for DPA1; and 400 to 480 for DPB1. Several DR-DQ haplotypes were handled as single units for association and clustering because linkage in the cohort was strong. Among 398 genotyped donors of the cohort, an average of about 240,000 unique TCR beta nucleotide sequences were sequenced per donor, around 20% of them non-productive.

The cohort consisted of hundreds of healthy bone marrow donors. Cohort members were all nominally healthy when sampled, although unrecorded immune exposures were likely present. The donor was CMV seronegative and was included in the group of a few hundred seronegative cohort members. A peripheral blood sample was provided by each donor, and peripheral blood mononuclear cells were used for TCR beta sequencing. Genomic DNA extraction from the blood cell samples was performed with the Qiagen DNeasy Blood Extraction Kit. Results the study describes overall, beyond this receptor: Because the 87-base-pair reads could not distinguish some IMGT-functional V segments, including TRBV6-2 and TRBV6-3, those segments were excluded. Assigning TCR associations to individual alleles was difficult when HLA alleles, especially DR and DQ, strongly co-occurred. According to a later genetic analysis, donors in an Asian-associated ancestry cluster had fewer N-insertions in productive TCRs than the approximately 650-donor mean. In a later analysis, most CMV-associated TCR beta chains were found to appear HLA-restricted, with HLA associations seemingly driven largely by CMV exposure. The study listed over 150 TCR beta chains as associated with cytomegalovirus. Sequencing depth was assumed to be roughly uniform across donors in the presence/absence analyses, though that assumption may not hold. In vitro tests confirmed that a few of the cytomegalovirus-associated TCR beta chains recognize cytomegalovirus antigens. The classifier was reported to diagnose cytomegalovirus status with high specificity and sensitivity in both the original and validation cohorts. Across donors, most TCR sequences were observed very rarely, whereas some public TCRs were present in many individuals. A further reported finding was that TCR beta sequences accurately predicted the HLA-A and HLA-B alleles for most subjects in the first cohort. A later analysis found that HLA-associated TCR beta chains were more clonally expanded and had lower generation probabilities than equally common non-associated chains. Linkage disequilibrium might explain the correlated functional status among segregating V segments, but an unknown experimental factor could not be ruled out. The cohort was sequenced for TCR beta chains only, and without alpha or paired-chain data the features that could be detected were limited. In an earlier analysis of over 550 of the donors, most TCR beta V segments were observed in productive rearrangements about 90% or about 30% of the time, broadly matching IMGT annotations. A later analysis associated about 18,000 TCR beta sequences with specific HLA alleles at a false discovery rate of 0.05. According to a later analysis, parvovirus B19, influenza, CMV and Epstein-Barr virus appeared linked to several top co-occurrence clusters. A cluster of highly shared sequence variants was judged likely to represent a technical artifact of the sequencing pipeline. Because counts were too low, approximately 15 rarely observed V segments, including chromosome 9 orphons, were excluded from the earlier analysis of a few hundred of the donors. A later analysis found that TCR association rates varied across HLA loci, with DRB1 alleles showing the most associated TCRs and HLA-C alleles the fewest. CMV serostatus was the only immune exposure information available for the cohort. Because HLA typing was unavailable for some donors at each locus, only the typed subset was used in association tests. It was suggested by the authors that the approach could potentially be generalized to other disease states and immunological phenotypes. A later genetic analysis associated a missense DCLRE1C variant with V-gene and J-gene trimming of TCR beta chains, and an independent cohort replicated the association.

This receptor was obtained from a man aged 30 to 39 in good health and CMV-seronegative. The sample taken for sequencing was PBMCs. The chain couples TRBV9 to TRBJ1-2; 8 central nucleotides agree with TRBD1. The DNA sequence is as follows: TGTGCCAGCAGCGGAAGGACAGGGATAATCTATGGCTACACCTTC. It encodes CASSGRTGIIYGYTF.